These 19 T cell receptor beta chains share one sample of origin, sequenced in a study of blood T cells in healthy people across ages. The use of a sample-barcoded 5' primer and a J-beta primer mix characterized a second PCR of 7 to 11 cycles. One entry per CDR3 protein results from TCRdb running MiXCR on the 5' RACE reads. The sample holds 1.5 million or so distinct CDR3 sequences, roughly 40% seen once. The sample comprised blood. These receptors were obtained from a woman between 18 and 30 years old in good health.

This clonotype showed up just a few times. The chain has TRBV27 and TRBJ2-1; no reliable D call. This CDR3 is built from 16 residues. V was pared by 5 bases and J by 8 bases, with 22 bases between. In germline, CDR1 is MNHEY, CDR2 SMNVEV (reference sequence). The CDR3 region is CASSPFPGVRLDEQFF. The CDR3 region has the DNA TGTGCCAGCAGTCCCTTCCCGGGCGTCAGGCTCGATGAGCAGTTCTTC.

The chain is built from TRBV12-5 and TRBJ2-3; D call uncertain. The germline CDR1 and CDR2 sequences are LGHNT and FRNRAP. The CDR3 totals 13 residues. The germline V and J ends were trimmed by 2 bases and 2 bases, with 5 bases remaining between them. CDR3 sequence: CASGLPNTDTQYF. The CDR3 nucleotides are TGTGCTAGTGGTTTGCCCAACACAGATACGCAGTATTTT. The whole variable domain, remainder taken from reference TRBV12-5 and TRBJ2-3, is DARVTQTPRHKVTEMGQEVTMRCQPILGHNTVFWYRQTMMQGLELLAYFRNRAPLDDSGMPKDRFSAEMPDATLATLKIQPSEPRDSAVYFCASGLPNTDTQYFGPGTRLTVL.

This chain links TRBV6-6 with TRBJ1-4, with TRBD1 as a possible D gene (6 bases). Germline values: CDR1 MNHNY, CDR2 SVGAGI (reference sequence). V shed 5 bases and J shed 3 bases, with 10 bases lying between them. The CDR3 is 14 amino acids. The CDR3 here is CASSNRDSNEKLFF. Here the CDR3 DNA reads TGTGCCAGCAGTAACAGGGACTCTAATGAAAAACTGTTTTTT.

This clonotype has a handful of counts. The CDR3 loop reads CASSSRAGRSYNEQFF. The DNA of the CDR3 is TGTGCCAGCAGCTCGCGTGCCGGGAGAAGCTACAATGAGCAGTTCTTC. The chain uses TRBV7-8 and TRBJ2-1, with D perhaps matching TRBD2 (6 bases). From germline, CDR1 is SGHVS and CDR2 FQNEAQ. This CDR3 has 16 amino acids. The V end was cut by 4 bases, the J end by 3 bases, with 16 bases between.

The chain is built from TRBV6-2 or TRBV6-3 and TRBJ1-4; D possibly corresponds to TRBD1 (5 bases). Trimming took off 0 bases at V and 7 bases at J, with 15 bases between the two ends. There are 16 residues in the CDR3. CDR1 and CDR2 from the germline V gene are MNHEY and SVGEGT. The CDR3 protein is CASSYSGGVTGEKLFF. In nucleotides, the CDR3 is TGTGCCAGCAGTTACTCGGGGGGAGTAACGGGTGAAAAACTGTTTTTT.

The chain carries TRBV3-1 and TRBJ2-2; D is perhaps TRBD1 (5 bases). CDR1 is LGHDT and CDR2 is YNNKEL in the germline V gene (reference sequence). The CDR3 consists of 15 residues. V was trimmed by 1 base and J by 3 bases, leaving 9 bases between them. The CDR3 protein is CASSQGRRDTGELFF. CDR3 nucleotides: TGTGCCAGCAGCCAAGGTCGCAGGGACACCGGGGAGCTGTTTTTT.

The genes are TRBV4-1 and TRBJ2-7; TRBD2 aligns across 9 bases. The CDR3 has 16 residues. The V and J ends lost 4 bases and 7 bases, in that order; junction bases with no gene match: 14. In germline, CDR1 is MGHRA, CDR2 YSYEKL. In DNA, the CDR3 is TGCGCCAGCAGCCCGCTTCAAGCGGGGGGCTATGGGGAGCAGTACTTC. As protein: CASSPLQAGGYGEQYF.

The chain's CDR3 is CASSPRGVGGTEAFF. DNA of the CDR3: TGTGCCAGCAGCCCAAGGGGAGTAGGCGGCACTGAAGCTTTCTTT. This sequence joins TRBV3-1 and TRBJ1-1; the D gene is possibly TRBD1 (5 bases). Trimming pared 4 bases from V and 4 bases from J, leaving 16 bases between. CDR1 and CDR2 (germline): LGHDT, YNNKEL (reference sequence). The CDR3 extends over 15 amino acids.

This clonotype has more than one count but fewer than ten. The genes are TRBV2 and TRBJ2-4; TRBD2 matches at 8 bases. Germline V gene sequence: CDR1 SNHLY, CDR2 FYNNEI. The CDR3 runs to 16 residues. Trimming took 5 bases from V and 5 from J; bases not matched to a gene: 11. CDR3 DNA sequence: TGTGCCAGCAGTCTCCCCGGGGGGGACAAGCAAAACATTCAGTACTTC. It codes for CASSLPGGDKQNIQYF.

The chain joins TRBV5-1 to TRBJ2-1; TRBD2 aligns across 10 bases. The CDR3 runs to 15 residues. In germline, CDR1 is SGHRS, CDR2 YFSETQ. With 4 bases clipped from V and 7 bases from J, the junction kept 8 bases outside the gene matches. The CDR3 nucleotides are TGCGCCAGCAGCCCCCCAAGCGGGGGGGGGAATGAGCAGTTCTTC. Translating gives CASSPPSGGGNEQFF.

The chain employs TRBV27 and TRBJ1-5; no clear D. Germline V gene data show CDR1 as MNHEY and CDR2 as SMNVEV (reference sequence). V lost 4 bases and J lost 2, with 6 bases in between. The CDR3 runs 13 residues. The CDR3 loop reads CASSWRGNQPQHF. CDR3 DNA sequence: TGTGCCAGCAGTTGGAGGGGCAATCAGCCCCAGCATTTT.

The V and J genes are TRBV10-3 and TRBJ2-7; perhaps TRBD1 as D (6 bases). V shed 6 bases and J shed 7 bases, with 10 bases lying between them. CDR1 is ENHRY and CDR2 is SYGVKD in the germline V gene. CDR3 length: 11 amino acids. The CDR3 DNA reads as TGTGCCATCAGGGGGGCTAATGAGCAGTACTTC. This encodes CAIRGANEQYF.

This clonotype was seen a few times. The chain carries TRBV7-9 and TRBJ1-1; 8 bases fit TRBD1. The CDR3 is 16 residues long. Germline V gene sequence: CDR1 SEHNR, CDR2 FQNEAQ (reference sequence). V was clipped by 4 bases and J by 2 bases; unmatched bases: 9. The CDR3: CASSSSGTGGNTEAFF. The CDR3 coding sequence is TGTGCCAGCAGCTCATCCGGGACAGGAGGTAACACTGAAGCTTTCTTT. Complete variable domain (other parts from reference TRBV7-9 and TRBJ1-1): DTGVSQNPRHKITKRGQNVTFRCDPISEHNRLYWYRQTLGQGPEFLTYFQNEAQLEKSRLLSDRFSAERPKGSFSTLEIQRTEQGDSAMYLCASSSSGTGGNTEAFFGQGTRLTVV.

Here the CDR3 DNA reads TGTGCCACCATGCAGGGCACTGAAGCTTTCTTT. Its protein product is CATMQGTEAFF. The rearrangement links TRBV27 to TRBJ1-1; possible D gene TRBD1, 5 bases. The CDR3 runs 11 residues. Per the germline V gene, CDR1 is MNHEY and CDR2 is SMNVEV (reference sequence). The V gene lost 10 bases and the J gene lost 4 bases, with 10 bases spanning the gap.

This clonotype was detected only a few times. The J gene is TRBJ2-6, the V gene TRBV20-1; no reliable D call. The germline V and J ends were trimmed by 5 bases and 2 bases, with 10 bases remaining between them. The CDR3 has 14 residues. CDR1 is DFQATT and CDR2 is SNEGSKA in the germline V gene (reference sequence). The DNA of the CDR3 is TGCAGTGCTCCTCTGGTGACTGGGGCCAACGTCCTGACTTTC. Translation gives CSAPLVTGANVLTF.

This clonotype has just a few counts. The rearrangement joins TRBV5-6 to TRBJ2-1; possible D gene TRBD1, 5 bases. Looked up from germline, CDR1 is SGHDT and CDR2 is YYEEEE. CDR3 length equals 14 residues. V was clipped by 4 bases and J by 5 bases, with 13 bases between them. DNA for the CDR3: TGTGCCAGCAGCCCAGGGCAGGCAAACAATGAGCAGTTCTTC. Its translation is CASSPGQANNEQFF.

The chain is built from TRBV5-1 and TRBJ1-3, with D possibly being TRBD1 (5 bases). The germline V gene encodes CDR1 SGHRS and CDR2 YFSETQ. The CDR3 extends over 17 amino acids. The ends were cut back, 0 bases at V and 0 bases at J, with 13 bases in the middle. The CDR3 coding sequence is TGCGCCAGCAGCTTGGGGGGCAGCCAAAGCTCTGGAAACACCATATATTTT. This sequence encodes CASSLGGSQSSGNTIYF.

This rearrangement joins TRBV12-3 or TRBV12-4 to TRBJ2-1; a possible D gene is TRBD2 (6 bases). The V gene lost 6 bases and the J gene lost 3 bases, with 21 bases spanning the gap. The CDR3 totals 17 residues. The CDR3 bases are TGTGCCAGCAGCCGAGGTTCGGGACTGCCAATCTACAATGAGCAGTTCTTC. Its translation: CASSRGSGLPIYNEQFF.

This clonotype was counted at least ten times. The DNA for the CDR3 is TGTGCCAGCAGTGAACAGGGCTACAATGAGCAGTTCTTC. Encoded protein: CASSEQGYNEQFF. V gene TRBV6-1 combines with J gene TRBJ2-1; D is possibly TRBD1 (5 bases). This CDR3 is built from 13 residues. Trimming removed 2 bases from V and 3 bases from J, with 5 bases in between. CDR1 is MNHNS, CDR2 SASEGT, per germline.